These T cell receptor beta chains were read from a single sample in a study of T cells in localized non-small cell lung cancer. Repertoires were generated with immunoSEQ multiplex PCR, while TCRdb's copy carries only in-frame clones and drops some. Among 58,000 or so clones listed, 85% to 90% were seen once. The sequenced sample was peripheral blood, obtained before any cancer treatment. The source of these receptors is a woman aged 35 to 70 with stage I lung adenocarcinoma. Both conserved end residues are part of each CDR3. A D gene is named only where the DNA matches it firmly. The size field is filled for only some rows; it gives once, few, many or a size class.

J: TRBJ2-3
V: TRBV7-2
size: -
D: -
DNA: TGTGCCAGCTCCCTGTTGGGCGGGAATACAGATACGCAGTATTTT
CDR3: CASSLLGGNTDTQYF

J: TRBJ2-3
V: TRBV27
size: -
D: -
DNA: TGTGCCAGCAGATCCATTATTCGGCTAGGCAAAGATACGCAGTATTTT
CDR3: CASRSIIRLGKDTQYF

J: TRBJ1-1
V: TRBV10-3
size: -
D: -
DNA: TGTGCCATCAGTGAGGGGTACACTGAAGCTTTCTTT
CDR3: CAISEGYTEAFF

J: TRBJ1-1
V: TRBV5-6
size: -
D: -
DNA: TGTGCCAGCAGCTTGGGGTCCGGCACTGAAGCTTTCTTT
CDR3: CASSLGSGTEAFF

J: TRBJ2-1
V: TRBV7-9
size: -
D: -
DNA: TGTGCCAGCAGCGCCTGGGCGCTGGTAGAGCAGTTCTTC
CDR3: CASSAWALVEQFF

J: TRBJ2-2
V: TRBV10-2
size: -
D: TRBD1
DNA: TGCGCCAGCGGCCGGGACAGGGACACCGGGGAGCTGTTTTTT
CDR3: CASGRDRDTGELFF

J: TRBJ1-5
V: TRBV18
size: few
D: -
DNA: TGTGCCAGCTCACCATCAGTTGGTCTCGGTCAGCCCCAGCATTTT
CDR3: CASSPSVGLGQPQHF

J: TRBJ1-1
V: TRBV19
size: -
D: -
DNA: TGTGCCAGTAGTACCAAGCCCGACCTAAGGGGCCTGTACACTGAAGCTTTCTTT
CDR3: CASSTKPDLRGLYTEAFF

J: TRBJ1-2
V: TRBV6-5
size: -
D: TRBD1
DNA: TGTGCCAGCAGTTTCCAGGGGGGGGGCTACACCTTC
CDR3: CASSFQGGGYTF

J: TRBJ1-1
V: TRBV30
size: -
D: -
DNA: TGTGCCTGGAGTCGTCAGGCGAACACTGAAGCTTTCTTT
CDR3: CAWSRQANTEAFF

J: TRBJ2-3
V: TRBV7-2
size: -
D: -
DNA: TGTGCCAGCAGCTTACCGGTAGGCACAAGTACGCAGTATTTT
CDR3: CASSLPVGTSTQYF

J: TRBJ1-2
V: TRBV15
size: -
D: -
DNA: TGTGCCACCAGCAGAGATGGTAATGGCTACACCTTC
CDR3: CATSRDGNGYTF

J: TRBJ1-1
V: TRBV6-1
size: -
D: -
DNA: TGTGCCAGCGAATGGGGGAGTGGAAGCACTGAAGCTTTCTTT
CDR3: CASEWGSGSTEAFF

J: TRBJ1-2
V: TRBV23-1
size: -
D: -
DNA: TGCGCCAGCAGTTTAAGGGGAGAAGGCTACACCTTT
CDR3: CASSLRGEGYTF

J: TRBJ2-5
V: TRBV28
size: -
D: -
DNA: TGTGCCAGCAGCACAAGGCCCCAGCATGTGTGGACCCAGTACTTC
CDR3: CASSTRPQHVWTQYF

J: TRBJ2-7
V: TRBV5-1
size: -
D: -
DNA: TGCGCCAGCAGCTTGGCCGGTATAGAACTAGGCGAGCAGTACTTC
CDR3: CASSLAGIELGEQYF

J: TRBJ2-3
V: TRBV19
size: -
D: TRBD2
DNA: TGTGCCAGTAGCCCCTCGGGGCGGGGGAACACAGATACGCAGTATTTT
CDR3: CASSPSGRGNTDTQYF

J: TRBJ1-2
V: TRBV6-5
size: -
D: -
DNA: TGTGCCAGCAGCTCGTCCGGACATGGCTACACCTTC
CDR3: CASSSSGHGYTF

J: TRBJ2-5
V: TRBV6-1
size: -
D: -
DNA: TGTGCCAGCAGTGGACAGGCCAAAGAGACCCAGTACTTC
CDR3: CASSGQAKETQYF

J: TRBJ2-2
V: TRBV6-1
size: -
D: -
DNA: TGTGCCAGCAGTGAGTACGCCGGGGAGCTGTTTTTT
CDR3: CASSEYAGELFF

J: TRBJ2-5
V: TRBV4-3
size: -
D: -
DNA: TGCGCCAGCAGCCAAGTGTATCAAGAGACCCAGTACTTC
CDR3: CASSQVYQETQYF

J: TRBJ1-6
V: TRBV6-5
size: -
D: -
DNA: TGTGCCAGCAGAAGCGGACACATGGGGATTTCACCCCTCCACTTT
CDR3: CASRSGHMGISPLHF

J: TRBJ2-7
V: TRBV2
size: once
D: -
DNA: TGTGCCAGCAGTCTGCAGGGTAGATTCGGCGAGCAGTACTTC
CDR3: CASSLQGRFGEQYF

J: TRBJ2-2
V: TRBV6-6
size: -
D: -
DNA: TGTGCCGCCCTAGGGGCCGGGGAGCTGTTTTTT
CDR3: CAALGAGELFF

J: TRBJ2-7
V: TRBV5-6
size: -
D: TRBD1
DNA: TGTGCCAGCAGCTTCGGACAGGGACGCTACGAGCAGTACTTC
CDR3: CASSFGQGRYEQYF

J: TRBJ2-5
V: TRBV18
size: -
D: -
DNA: TGTGCCAGCTCACCACCTAGCGGCCAAGAGACCCAGTACTTC
CDR3: CASSPPSGQETQYF

J: TRBJ2-1
V: TRBV29-1
size: -
D: TRBD1
DNA: TGCAGCGTTGACGGGACAGGAAACAATGAGCAGTTCTTC
CDR3: CSVDGTGNNEQFF

J: TRBJ2-3
V: TRBV29-1
size: -
D: TRBD2
DNA: TGCAGCGGGGTCGGACTAGCGGGAGAAGATACGCAGTATTTT
CDR3: CSGVGLAGEDTQYF

J: TRBJ2-1
V: TRBV4-3
size: -
D: -
DNA: TGCGCCAGCAGCCAAGGCCTAGGACTGATCTTC
CDR3: CASSQGLGLIF

J: TRBJ2-3
V: TRBV28
size: -
D: TRBD1
DNA: TGTGCCAGCAGTTGGGACAGGGCCACAGATACGCAGTATTTT
CDR3: CASSWDRATDTQYF

J: TRBJ1-1
V: TRBV7-9
size: -
D: -
DNA: TGTGCCAGCAGCTTAGCAACCGACGGGACTGAAGCTTTCTTT
CDR3: CASSLATDGTEAFF

J: TRBJ1-2
V: TRBV7-2
size: -
D: TRBD1
DNA: TGTGCCAGCAGCTTAATGGCTAGGGGACAGGGGTTTGGCTACACCTTC
CDR3: CASSLMARGQGFGYTF

J: TRBJ2-5
V: TRBV27
size: -
D: TRBD2
DNA: TGTGCCAGCAGTATACGCCCTCCACGCCTAGCGGTACAAGAGACCCAGTACTTC
CDR3: CASSIRPPRLAVQETQYF

J: TRBJ1-3
V: TRBV4-1
size: many
D: TRBD1
DNA: TGCGCCAGCAGCCAAGAAATGACAGGGATCTCTGGAAACACCATATATTTT
CDR3: CASSQEMTGISGNTIYF

J: TRBJ1-2
V: TRBV27
size: -
D: TRBD1
DNA: TGTGCCAGCAGTCCTAACAGGGGGCTCGGCTACACCTTC
CDR3: CASSPNRGLGYTF

J: TRBJ2-1
V: TRBV7-3
size: -
D: -
DNA: TGTGCCAGTTCAAACGGAAACAGGGCGGCCTACAATGAGCAGTTCTTC
CDR3: CASSNGNRAAYNEQFF

J: TRBJ1-1
V: TRBV10-3
size: -
D: -
DNA: TGTGCCATCAGGACGAACACTGAAGCTTTCTTT
CDR3: CAIRTNTEAFF

J: TRBJ1-1
V: TRBV27
size: -
D: TRBD1
DNA: TGTGCCAGCAGTTTCACAGGGGCCACTGAAGCTTTCTTT
CDR3: CASSFTGATEAFF

J: TRBJ1-2
V: TRBV13
size: few
D: TRBD1
DNA: TGTGCCAGCAGGGGAGCAGGGGGACCCTATGGCTACACCTTC
CDR3: CASRGAGGPYGYTF

J: TRBJ2-5
V: TRBV6-1
size: -
D: -
DNA: TGTGCCAGCAGCCTAACCAGCAGGGACCAAGAGACCCAGTACTTC
CDR3: CASSLTSRDQETQYF

J: TRBJ1-2
V: TRBV6-5
size: -
D: TRBD1
DNA: TGTGCCAGCAGTTACTCGCTACAGGGGAACTATGGCTACACCTTC
CDR3: CASSYSLQGNYGYTF

J: TRBJ2-2
V: TRBV19
size: -
D: -
DNA: TGTGCCAGTAGTGAGGGCCTGCATACCGGGGAGCTGTTTTTT
CDR3: CASSEGLHTGELFF

J: TRBJ2-4
V: TRBV28
size: -
D: TRBD2
DNA: TGTGCCAGCAGTTTCACAGGCGGGAGGGCCAACGCCATTCAGTACTTC
CDR3: CASSFTGGRANAIQYF

J: TRBJ2-3
V: TRBV7-2
size: few
D: -
DNA: TGTGCCAGCAGCCTTTACACAGATACGCAGTATTTT
CDR3: CASSLYTDTQYF

J: TRBJ1-1
V: TRBV7-2
size: once
D: TRBD1
DNA: TGTGCCAGCAGCTATACAGGGGGCCTCACTGAAGCTTTCTTT
CDR3: CASSYTGGLTEAFF

J: TRBJ2-3
V: TRBV19
size: -
D: -
DNA: TGTGCCAGTAGTATAGAAGGCACAGATACGCAGTATTTT
CDR3: CASSIEGTDTQYF

J: TRBJ2-1
V: TRBV10-3
size: -
D: TRBD2
DNA: TGTGCCACTCTTGGGGGGCTAGCGGGAGGTAATGAGCAGTTCTTC
CDR3: CATLGGLAGGNEQFF

J: TRBJ1-2
V: TRBV6-5
size: -
D: -
DNA: TGTGCCAGCAGTTTCACGGGGAATGGCTACACCTTC
CDR3: CASSFTGNGYTF

J: TRBJ2-5
V: TRBV7-1
size: -
D: TRBD2
DNA: TGTGCCAGCAGCTCCCTTTTCGGGACTAGCGGGCAAGAGACCCAGTACTTC
CDR3: CASSSLFGTSGQETQYF

J: TRBJ1-4
V: TRBV2
size: -
D: -
DNA: TGTGCCAGCAACAGGAGGGCGGATGAAAAACTGTTTTTT
CDR3: CASNRRADEKLFF